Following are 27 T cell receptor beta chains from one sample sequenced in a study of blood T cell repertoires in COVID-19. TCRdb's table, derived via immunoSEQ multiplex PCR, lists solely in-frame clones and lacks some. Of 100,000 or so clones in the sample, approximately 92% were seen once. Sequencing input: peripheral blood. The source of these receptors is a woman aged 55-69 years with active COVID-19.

CDR3 in amino acids: CASSVGLVAGGQETQYF. The CDR3 nucleotides read TGTGCCAGCAGCGTAGGACTAGTAGCGGGAGGGCAAGAGACCCAGTACTTC. The chain recombines TRBV7-8 with TRBJ2-5; 11 bases line up with TRBD2. Germline assignment: CDR1 SGHVS and CDR2 FQNEAQ. J was trimmed by 2 bases and V by 5 bases; bases with no gene match: 10. The CDR3 has 17 amino acids.

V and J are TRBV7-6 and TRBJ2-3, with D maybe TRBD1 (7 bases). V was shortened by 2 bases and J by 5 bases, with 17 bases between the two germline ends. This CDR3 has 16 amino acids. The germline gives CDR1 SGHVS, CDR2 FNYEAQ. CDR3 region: CASSLTEGAVGDTQYF. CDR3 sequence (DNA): TGTGCCAGCAGCTTAACGGAGGGGGCGGTTGGAGATACGCAGTATTTT. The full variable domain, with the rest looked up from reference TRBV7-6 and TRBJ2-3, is GAGVSQSPRYKVTKRGQDVALRCDPISGHVSLYWYRQALGQGPEFLTYFNYEAQQDKSGLPNDRFSAERPEGSISTLTIQRTEQRDSAMYRCASSLTEGAVGDTQYFGPGTRLTVL.

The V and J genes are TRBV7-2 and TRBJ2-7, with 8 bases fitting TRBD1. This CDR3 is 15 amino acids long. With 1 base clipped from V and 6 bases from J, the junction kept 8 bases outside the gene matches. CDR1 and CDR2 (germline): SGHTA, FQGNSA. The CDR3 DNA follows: TGTGCCAGCAGCTTAGGAGGGCAGGGGGCGATCGAGCAGTACTTC. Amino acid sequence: CASSLGGQGAIEQYF.

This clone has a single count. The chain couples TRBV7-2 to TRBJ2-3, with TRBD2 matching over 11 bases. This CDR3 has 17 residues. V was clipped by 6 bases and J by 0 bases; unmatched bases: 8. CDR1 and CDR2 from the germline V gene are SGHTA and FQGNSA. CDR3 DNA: TGTGCCAGCAGGGTGGCTGGGACTAGCGGTAGCACAGATACGCAGTATTTT. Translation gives CASRVAGTSGSTDTQYF. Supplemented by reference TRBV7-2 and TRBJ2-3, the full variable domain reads GAGVSQSPSNKVTEKGKDVELRCDPISGHTALYWYRQSLGQGLEFLIYFQGNSAPDKSGLPSDRFSAERTGGSVSTLTIQRTQQEDSAVYLCASRVAGTSGSTDTQYFGPGTRLTVL.

The CDR3 sequence: CASTAGTAKGYTF. The CDR3 nucleotides are TGTGCCAGCACTGCCGGGACAGCGAAAGGCTACACCTTC. V gene TRBV28 combines with J gene TRBJ1-2, with TRBD1 identical over 7 bases. Per germline, CDR1 MDHEN and CDR2 SYDVKM. The CDR3 is 13 amino acids. Trimming at V came to 7 bases and at J to 8 bases, leaving 10 bases not matched to a gene.

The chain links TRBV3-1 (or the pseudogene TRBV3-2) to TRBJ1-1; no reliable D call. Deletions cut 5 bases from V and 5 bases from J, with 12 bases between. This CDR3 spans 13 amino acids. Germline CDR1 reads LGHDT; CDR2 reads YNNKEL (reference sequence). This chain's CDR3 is CASSFQSGTEAFF. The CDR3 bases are TGTGCCAGCAGCTTTCAATCGGGGACTGAAGCTTTCTTT.

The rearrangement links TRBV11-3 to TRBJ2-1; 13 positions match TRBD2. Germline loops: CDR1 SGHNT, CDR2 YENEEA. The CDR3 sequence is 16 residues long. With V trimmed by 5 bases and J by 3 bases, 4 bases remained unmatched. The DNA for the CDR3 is TGTGCCAGCAGCCCACTAGCGGGAGGGCACTACAATGAGCAGTTCTTC. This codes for CASSPLAGGHYNEQFF. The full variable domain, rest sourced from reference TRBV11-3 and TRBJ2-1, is EAGVVQSPRYKIIEKKQPVAFWCNPISGHNTLYWYLQNLGQGPELLIRYENEEAVDDSQLPKDRFSAERLKGVDSTLKIQPAELGDSAVYLCASSPLAGGHYNEQFFGPGTRLTVL.

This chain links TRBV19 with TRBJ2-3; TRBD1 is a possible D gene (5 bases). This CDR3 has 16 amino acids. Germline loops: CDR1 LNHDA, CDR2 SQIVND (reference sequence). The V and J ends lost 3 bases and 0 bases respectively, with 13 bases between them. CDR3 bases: TGTGCCAGTAGTATGGTTCGACAGTGGAGCACAGATACGCAGTATTTT. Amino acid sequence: CASSMVRQWSTDTQYF. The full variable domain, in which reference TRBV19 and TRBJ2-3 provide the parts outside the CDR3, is DGGITQSPKYLFRKEGQNVTLSCEQNLNHDAMYWYRQDPGQGLRLIYYSQIVNDFQKGDIAEGYSVSREKKESFPLTVTSAQKNPTAFYLCASSMVRQWSTDTQYFGPGTRLTVL.

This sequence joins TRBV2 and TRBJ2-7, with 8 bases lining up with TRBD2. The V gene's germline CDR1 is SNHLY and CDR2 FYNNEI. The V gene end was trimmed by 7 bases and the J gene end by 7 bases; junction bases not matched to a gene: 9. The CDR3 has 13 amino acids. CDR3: CASTPAGVGEQYF. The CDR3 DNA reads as TGTGCCAGCACGCCAGCGGGAGTTGGAGAGCAGTACTTC.

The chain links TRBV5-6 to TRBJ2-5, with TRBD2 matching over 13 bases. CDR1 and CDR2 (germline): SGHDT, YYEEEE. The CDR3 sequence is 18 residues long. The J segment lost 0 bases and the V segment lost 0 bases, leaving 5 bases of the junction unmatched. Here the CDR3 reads CASSLVTSGGMYQETQYF. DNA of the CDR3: TGTGCCAGCAGCTTGGTGACTAGCGGGGGGATGTACCAAGAGACCCAGTACTTC. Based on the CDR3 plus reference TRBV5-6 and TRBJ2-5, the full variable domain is DAGVTQSPTHLIKTRGQQVTLRCSPKSGHDTVSWYQQALGQGPQFIFQYYEEEERQRGNFPDRFSGHQFPNYSSELNVNALLLGDSALYLCASSLVTSGGMYQETQYFGPGTRLLVL.

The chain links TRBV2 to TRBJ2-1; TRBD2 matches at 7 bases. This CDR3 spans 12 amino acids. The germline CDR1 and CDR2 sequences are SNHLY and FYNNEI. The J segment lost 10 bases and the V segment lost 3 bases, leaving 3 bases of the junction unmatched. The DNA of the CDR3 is TGTGCCAGCAGTGACCGAGCGGGAGAGCAGTTCTTC. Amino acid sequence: CASSDRAGEQFF.

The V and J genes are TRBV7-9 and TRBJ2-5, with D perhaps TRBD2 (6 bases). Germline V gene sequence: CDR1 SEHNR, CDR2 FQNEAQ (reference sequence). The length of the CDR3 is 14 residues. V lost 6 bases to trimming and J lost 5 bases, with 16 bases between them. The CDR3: CASRRVGGLETQYF. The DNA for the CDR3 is TGTGCCAGCAGAAGAGTCGGGGGTTTGGAGACCCAGTACTTC. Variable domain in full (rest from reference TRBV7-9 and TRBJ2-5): DTGVSQNPRHKITKRGQNVTFRCDPISEHNRLYWYRQTLGQGPEFLTYFQNEAQLEKSRLLSDRFSAERPKGSFSTLEIQRTEQGDSAMYLCASRRVGGLETQYFGPGTRLLVL.

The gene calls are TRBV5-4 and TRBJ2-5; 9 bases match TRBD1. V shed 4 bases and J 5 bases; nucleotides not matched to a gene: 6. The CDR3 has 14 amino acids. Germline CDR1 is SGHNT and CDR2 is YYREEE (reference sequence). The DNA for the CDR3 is TGTGCCAGCAGCAAACAGGGGGCCCGGGAGACCCAGTACTTC. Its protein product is CASSKQGARETQYF.

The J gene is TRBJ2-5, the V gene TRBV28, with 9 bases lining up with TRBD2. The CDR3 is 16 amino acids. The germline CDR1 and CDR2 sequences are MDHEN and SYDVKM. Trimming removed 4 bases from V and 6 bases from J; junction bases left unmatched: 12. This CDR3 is CASSSSGSGGSKTQYF. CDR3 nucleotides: TGTGCCAGCAGTTCCAGTGGTAGCGGGGGTTCGAAGACCCAGTACTTC.

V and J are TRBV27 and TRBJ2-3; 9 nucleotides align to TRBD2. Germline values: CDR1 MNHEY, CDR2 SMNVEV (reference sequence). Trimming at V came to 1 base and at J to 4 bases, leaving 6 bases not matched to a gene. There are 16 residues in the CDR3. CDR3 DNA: TGTGCCAGCAGTTTATATAGCGGGGGCGGCCCAGATACGCAGTATTTT. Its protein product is CASSLYSGGGPDTQYF.

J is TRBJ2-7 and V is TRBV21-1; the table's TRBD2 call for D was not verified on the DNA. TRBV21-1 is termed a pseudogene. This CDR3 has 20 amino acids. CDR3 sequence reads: CASSKTRRKKASGPSYEQYF. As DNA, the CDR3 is TGTGCCAGCAGCAAAACCCGCCGGAAAAAGGCTAGCGGACCCTCCTACGAGCAGTACTTC.

The DNA of the CDR3 is TGTGCCAGCACCCTGGGGCTTTCAGCCGCCTATGGCTACACCTTC. This translates into CASTLGLSAAYGYTF. The V gene is TRBV28, the J gene TRBJ1-2; D may be TRBD1 (5 bases). Trimming removed 7 bases at V and 4 bases at J, with 19 bases between. Germline V gene data show CDR1 as MDHEN and CDR2 as SYDVKM. This CDR3 spans 15 amino acids.

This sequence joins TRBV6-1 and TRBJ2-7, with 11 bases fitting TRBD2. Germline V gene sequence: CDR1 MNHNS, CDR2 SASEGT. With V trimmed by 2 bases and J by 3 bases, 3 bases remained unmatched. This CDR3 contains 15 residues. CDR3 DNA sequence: TGTGCCAGCAGTGAAAGGGGACTAGCGGACTACGAGCAGTACTTC. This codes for CASSERGLADYEQYF.

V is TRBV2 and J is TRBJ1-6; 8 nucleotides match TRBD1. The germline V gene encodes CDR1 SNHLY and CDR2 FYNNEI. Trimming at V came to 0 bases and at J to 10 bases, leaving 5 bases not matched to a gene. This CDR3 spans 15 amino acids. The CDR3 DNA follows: TGTGCCAGCAGTGAAGCGCAGGGGGCGAGGTCACCCCTCCACTTT. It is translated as CASSEAQGARSPLHF. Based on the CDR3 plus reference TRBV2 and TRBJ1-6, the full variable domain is EPEVTQTPSHQVTQMGQEVILRCVPISNHLYFYWYRQILGQKVEFLVSFYNNEISEKSEIFDDQFSVERPDGSNFTLKIRSTKLEDSAMYFCASSEAQGARSPLHFGNGTRLTVT.

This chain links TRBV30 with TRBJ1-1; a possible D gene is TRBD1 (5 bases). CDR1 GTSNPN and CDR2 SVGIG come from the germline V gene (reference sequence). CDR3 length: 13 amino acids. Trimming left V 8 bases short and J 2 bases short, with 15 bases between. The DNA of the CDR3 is TGTGCCCGGTCCCGGGGGGAAAACACTGAAGCTTTCTTT. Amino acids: CARSRGENTEAFF.

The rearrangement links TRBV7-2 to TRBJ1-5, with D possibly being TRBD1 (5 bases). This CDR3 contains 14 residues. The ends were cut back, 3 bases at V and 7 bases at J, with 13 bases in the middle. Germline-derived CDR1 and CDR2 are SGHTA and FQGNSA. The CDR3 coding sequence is TGTGCCAGCAGCTTTGGCGGGGGAGCCCAGCCCCAGCATTTT. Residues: CASSFGGGAQPQHF.

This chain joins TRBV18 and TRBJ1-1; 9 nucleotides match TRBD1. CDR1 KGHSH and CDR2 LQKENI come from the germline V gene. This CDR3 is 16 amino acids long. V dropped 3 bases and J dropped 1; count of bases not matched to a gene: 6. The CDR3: CASSPGQGRRNTEAFF. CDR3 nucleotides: TGTGCCAGCTCACCTGGACAGGGGCGGCGGAACACTGAAGCTTTCTTT.

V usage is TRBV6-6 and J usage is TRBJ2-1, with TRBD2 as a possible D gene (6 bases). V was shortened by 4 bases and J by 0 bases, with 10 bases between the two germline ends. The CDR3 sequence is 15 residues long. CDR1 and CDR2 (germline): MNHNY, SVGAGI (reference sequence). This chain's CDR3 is CASSSLAYSYNEQFF. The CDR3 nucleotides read TGTGCCAGCAGTTCGCTAGCGTACTCCTACAATGAGCAGTTCTTC.

In DNA form, the CDR3 reads TGCGCCAGCAGCTTGTTGGGAGGAAGCAATCAGCCCCAGCATTTT. Protein: CASSLLGGSNQPQHF. J is TRBJ1-5 and V is TRBV5-1, with unresolved D. Germline assignment: CDR1 SGHRS and CDR2 YFSETQ. Between the trimmed V and J ends, which lost 1 base and 1 base, there was a span of 9 bases. This CDR3 spans 15 amino acids.

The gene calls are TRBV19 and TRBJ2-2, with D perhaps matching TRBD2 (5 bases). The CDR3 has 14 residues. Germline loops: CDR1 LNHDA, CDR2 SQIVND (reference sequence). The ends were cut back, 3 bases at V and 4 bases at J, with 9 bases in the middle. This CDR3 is CASSITGITGELFF. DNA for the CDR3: TGTGCCAGTAGTATTACGGGGATCACCGGGGAGCTGTTTTTT. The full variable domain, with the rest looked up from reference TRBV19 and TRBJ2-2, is DGGITQSPKYLFRKEGQNVTLSCEQNLNHDAMYWYRQDPGQGLRLIYYSQIVNDFQKGDIAEGYSVSREKKESFPLTVTSAQKNPTAFYLCASSITGITGELFFGEGSRLTVL.

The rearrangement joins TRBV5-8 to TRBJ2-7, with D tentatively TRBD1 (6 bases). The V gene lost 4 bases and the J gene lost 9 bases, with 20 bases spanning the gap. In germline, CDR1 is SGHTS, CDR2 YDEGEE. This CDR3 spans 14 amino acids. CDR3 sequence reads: CASSLAGDGGGQYF. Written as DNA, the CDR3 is TGTGCCAGCAGCCTAGCAGGGGACGGAGGCGGGCAGTACTTC.

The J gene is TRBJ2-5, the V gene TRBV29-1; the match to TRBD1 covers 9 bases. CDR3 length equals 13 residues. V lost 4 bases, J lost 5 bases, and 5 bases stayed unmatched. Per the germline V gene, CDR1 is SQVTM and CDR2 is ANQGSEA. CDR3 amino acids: CSVAQGAWETQYF. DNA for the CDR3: TGCAGCGTTGCACAGGGGGCGTGGGAGACCCAGTACTTC.